The present T cell receptor beta chain was sequenced within a study of spatial heterogeneity in lung cancer. General study points: In tumors, expanded intratumoral alpha and beta TCR counts tracked mutation counts.

Time point noted: sample taken at primary tumor resection. One entry per CDR3 protein, called by TCRdb with MiXCR from the 5' RACE reads. The sample lists about 20,000 distinct CDR3 sequences, approximately 8.3% occurring once. This clonotype was counted ten times or more. Its antigen remains unknown. There are 14 residues in the CDR3. Germline CDR1 SEHNR, CDR2 FQNEAQ (reference sequence). Trimming took 2 bases from V and 5 from J, leaving 9 bases between them. Sequences were derived from lung tumor tissue, sampled at surgery. This receptor was taken from a male donor with early-stage non-small cell lung cancer. J is TRBJ1-4 and V is TRBV7-9; D perhaps matches TRBD1 (5 bases). CDR3 amino acids: CASSLRTRNEKLFF. In nucleotides, the CDR3 is TGTGCCAGCAGCTTACGGACACGGAATGAAAAACTGTTTTTT.